The rows below give T cell receptor beta chains drawn from one sample of a study of cytomegalovirus exposure and HLA in healthy donors. This table comes from immunoSEQ multiplex PCR, and its TCRdb copy is limited to in-frame clones, with some not included. The sample gives hundreds of thousands of clones, 87% of which show up once; 2% to 2.5% is in the top ten. Material: PBMCs. These receptors were obtained from a woman aged 18-29 years in good health and CMV-seropositive. The CDR3 runs from the conserved cysteine through the conserved F or W. A D gene is named only where the DNA matches it firmly. Expanded clones get a size class; other rows say once, few or many, or leave the size out.

>TRBD1|-|TRBJ2-7|TRBV28
CASSLRTGAYEQYF
TGTGCCAGCAGTCTAAGGACAGGGGCCTACGAGCAGTACTTC
>TRBD1|few|TRBJ1-5|TRBV6-5
CASSYRQGSQPQHF
TGTGCCAGCAGTTACCGACAGGGGAGTCAGCCCCAGCATTTT
>-|-|TRBJ1-2|TRBV29-1
CSATRSGEGYGYTF
TGCAGCGCCACGCGGAGTGGTGAAGGCTATGGCTACACCTTC
>-|-|TRBJ1-5|TRBV27
CASSLGRNQPQHF
TGTGCCAGCAGTTTAGGGCGCAATCAGCCCCAGCATTTT
>-|-|TRBJ1-1|TRBV30
CAWRNRADTEAFF
TGTGCCTGGAGAAACAGGGCGGACACTGAAGCTTTCTTT
>-|-|TRBJ1-1|TRBV28
CASRSSDTTAFF
TGTGCCAGCAGGAGCTCGGACACGACAGCTTTCTTT
>-|few|TRBJ1-2|TRBV11-2
CASSQTVKDGYTF
TGTGCCAGCAGCCAGACAGTAAAAGATGGCTACACCTTC
>TRBD1|-|TRBJ1-1|TRBV2
CASSPGQGARSEAFF
TGCGCCAGCAGTCCGGGACAGGGGGCAAGGTCTGAAGCTTTCTTT
>-|-|TRBJ1-4|TRBV19
CASSMARNEKLFF
TGTGCCAGTAGTATGGCGCGGAACGAAAAACTGTTTTTT
>-|-|TRBJ2-7|TRBV6-5
CASSSRVEEQYF
TGTGCCAGCAGTAGCCGGGTGGAAGAGCAGTACTTC
>TRBD1|-|TRBJ2-5|TRBV27
CASSLSGLGQGQETQYF
TGTGCCAGCAGTTTATCGGGGTTGGGACAGGGACAAGAGACCCAGTACTTC
>TRBD2|-|TRBJ2-3|TRBV4-1
CASSQVGGTSGSGGNVDTQYF
TGCGCCAGCAGCCAAGTAGGAGGAACTAGCGGGAGTGGGGGTAACGTAGATACGCAGTATTTT
>-|-|TRBJ2-1|TRBV19
CASKVAVGGDEQFF
TGTGCCAGTAAGGTGGCAGTCGGAGGTGATGAGCAGTTCTTC
>TRBD1|-|TRBJ1-1|TRBV9
CASSVTQGGTEAFF
TGTGCCAGCAGCGTAACACAGGGGGGGACTGAAGCTTTCTTT
>-|-|TRBJ2-3|TRBV7-9
CASRSGLTKPIDTQYF
TGTGCCAGCAGGTCCGGACTGACCAAACCAATAGATACGCAGTATTTT
>-|-|TRBJ2-1|TRBV5-6
CASSFRPVSYNEQFF
TGTGCCAGCAGCTTTCGTCCGGTCTCCTACAATGAGCAGTTCTTC
>TRBD2|-|TRBJ2-7|TRBV9
CASSFSGRGYEQYF
TGTGCCAGCAGCTTTAGCGGGAGGGGGTACGAGCAGTACTTC
>-|-|TRBJ2-7|TRBV6-5
CASSYSIRGYEQYF
TGTGCCAGCAGTTACTCCATTAGAGGGTACGAGCAGTACTTC
>TRBD2|once|TRBJ2-6|TRBV27
CASSLVGRGLAGVSGANVLTF
TGTGCCAGCAGTTTAGTTGGGCGGGGACTAGCGGGAGTATCTGGGGCCAACGTCCTGACTTTC
>-|-|TRBJ2-3|TRBV4-1
CASSQAGGATDTQYF
TGCGCCAGCAGCCAAGCAGGAGGGGCGACAGATACGCAGTATTTT
>TRBD2|-|TRBJ2-2|TRBV6-7
CATPGGLAGGLTGELFF
TGTGCCACCCCGGGAGGACTAGCGGGAGGACTCACCGGGGAGCTGTTTTTT
>-|once|TRBJ1-1|TRBV30
CAWSARNTEAFF
TGTGCCTGGAGTGCCAGGAACACTGAAGCTTTCTTT
>-|few|TRBJ2-7|TRBV4-1
CASSQDRAEMTTGQYF
TGCGCCAGCAGCCAAGATAGGGCGGAGATGACTACGGGGCAGTACTTC
>-|-|TRBJ1-1|TRBV7-9
CASSFRGVTTEAFF
TGTGCCAGCAGCTTCAGGGGAGTAACAACTGAAGCTTTCTTT
>TRBD2|-|TRBJ2-2|TRBV10-3
CAISESASGIDTGELFF
TGTGCCATCAGTGAGTCCGCAAGCGGGATAGACACCGGGGAGCTGTTTTTT
>TRBD2|-|TRBJ2-3|TRBV9
CASSPSKSREGTDTQYF
TGTGCCAGCAGCCCCAGTAAGAGCCGGGAGGGCACAGATACGCAGTATTTT
>-|-|TRBJ1-4|TRBV5-4
CASSLSDEKLFF
TGTGCCAGCAGCTTGTCGGATGAAAAACTGTTTTTT
>-|-|TRBJ2-7|TRBV5-1
CASSPGLGREQYF
TGCGCCAGCAGCCCCGGATTGGGGCGGGAGCAGTACTTC
>TRBD1|-|TRBJ1-3|TRBV4-1
CASSRGQGFDSGNTIYF
TGCGCCAGCAGCCGCGGACAGGGGTTTGACTCTGGAAACACCATATATTTT
>-|-|TRBJ1-1|TRBV13
CASSLGQGIRAFF
TGTGCCAGCAGCTTAGGCCAGGGTATTCGAGCTTTCTTT
>-|-|TRBJ2-5|TRBV5-1
CASSPPRTGETQYF
TGCGCCAGCAGCCCTCCCCGAACCGGGGAGACCCAGTACTTC
>TRBD1|-|TRBJ1-4|TRBV5-6
CASSLSTGGWGSDYEKLFF
TGTGCCAGCAGCTTGAGCACAGGGGGCTGGGGTTCAGACTATGAAAAACTGTTTTTT
>TRBD1|few|TRBJ1-5|TRBV19
CASRGTGRNQPQHF
TGTGCCAGCCGAGGGACAGGGCGCAATCAGCCCCAGCATTTT
>TRBD2|-|TRBJ2-1|TRBV7-8
CASSPRDYHEQFF
TGTGCCAGCAGCCCAAGGGACTACCATGAGCAGTTCTTC
>-|once|TRBJ1-3|TRBV6-5
CASSYSGGAGNTIYF
TGTGCCAGCAGTTACTCCGGCGGTGCCGGAAACACCATATATTTT
>TRBD1|-|TRBJ2-7|TRBV30
CAWRTWTGNYEQYF
TGTGCCTGGAGGACCTGGACAGGGAACTACGAGCAGTACTTC
>TRBD1|-|TRBJ1-5|TRBV6-6
CASSYQDRVRNQPQHF
TGTGCCAGCAGTTACCAAGACAGGGTGCGCAATCAGCCCCAGCATTTT
>TRBD2|-|TRBJ2-7|TRBV14
CASSPTREWYEQYF
TGTGCCAGCTCCCCTACGCGGGAGTGGTACGAGCAGTACTTC
>TRBD2|-|TRBJ2-1|TRBV11-2
CASSPQTSGRGNEQFF
TGTGCCAGCAGCCCACAGACTAGCGGGAGAGGGAATGAGCAGTTCTTC
>-|-|TRBJ1-1|TRBV14
CASSGRDTEAFF
TGTGCCAGCAGCGGTCGGGACACTGAAGCTTTCTTT
>TRBD2|once|TRBJ2-3|TRBV14
CASSYVAGVNTQYF
TGTGCCAGCAGCTACGTAGCGGGAGTGAATACGCAGTATTTT
>-|once|TRBJ2-1|TRBV6-1
CASSEGGGGSYNEQFF
TGTGCCAGCAGTGAAGGAGGTGGGGGGTCCTACAATGAGCAGTTCTTC
>TRBD1|-|TRBJ1-1|TRBV9
CASSALAGGTEAFF
TGTGCCAGCAGCGCCCTTGCAGGGGGGACTGAAGCTTTCTTT
>-|-|TRBJ2-3|TRBV12-5
CASGFLGTDTQYF
TGTGCTAGTGGTTTTCTAGGAACAGATACGCAGTATTTT
>-|-|TRBJ2-6|TRBV15
CATSRGAGTAGANVLTF
TGTGCCACCAGCAGAGGTGCGGGAACGGCTGGGGCCAACGTCCTGACTTTC
>-|-|TRBJ1-1|TRBV27
CASSFEAGVNTEAFF
TGTGCCAGCAGTTTTGAAGCAGGGGTAAACACTGAAGCTTTCTTT
>-|once|TRBJ1-5|TRBV27
CASRPGGHQPQHF
TGTGCCAGCAGGCCGGGGGGTCATCAGCCCCAGCATTTT
>-|-|TRBJ1-1|TRBV7-6
CASSLGAKANTEAFF
TGTGCCAGCAGCTTAGGGGCCAAGGCGAACACTGAAGCTTTCTTT
>TRBD2|-|TRBJ2-7|TRBV7-9
CASSSSGRRISDEQYF
TGTGCCAGCAGCTCGAGCGGGAGGAGGATAAGCGACGAGCAGTACTTC
>-|-|TRBJ2-5|TRBV7-2
CASSSLPNSQETQYF
TGTGCCAGCAGCTCCCTCCCTAACAGCCAAGAGACCCAGTACTTC
>TRBD1|-|TRBJ2-2|TRBV25-1
CASSPRTGWNTGELFF
TGTGCCAGCAGTCCAAGGACAGGGTGGAACACCGGGGAGCTGTTTTTT
>TRBD1|-|TRBJ2-5|TRBV6-1
CASSEGGQGAETQYF
TGTGCCAGCAGTGAAGGGGGACAGGGGGCAGAGACCCAGTACTTC
>TRBD1|-|TRBJ2-2|TRBV5-1
CASSPGTGQAGELFF
TGCGCCAGCAGCCCCGGGACAGGGCAAGCCGGGGAGCTGTTTTTT
>-|-|TRBJ2-7|TRBV5-1
CASSLSTGTPYEQYF
TGCGCCAGCAGCTTGTCGACAGGGACTCCCTACGAGCAGTACTTC
>TRBD1|-|TRBJ2-7|TRBV7-3
CASSEVGQREQYF
TGTGCCAGCAGCGAGGTGGGACAGCGAGAGCAGTACTTC
>TRBD1|-|TRBJ2-1|TRBV27
CASSFADRGQSEQFF
TGTGCCAGCAGTTTTGCGGACAGGGGGCAATCTGAGCAGTTCTTC
>TRBD1|-|TRBJ2-7|TRBV7-9
CASKTGLNYEQYF
TGTGCCTCTAAGACAGGGCTCAACTACGAGCAGTACTTC